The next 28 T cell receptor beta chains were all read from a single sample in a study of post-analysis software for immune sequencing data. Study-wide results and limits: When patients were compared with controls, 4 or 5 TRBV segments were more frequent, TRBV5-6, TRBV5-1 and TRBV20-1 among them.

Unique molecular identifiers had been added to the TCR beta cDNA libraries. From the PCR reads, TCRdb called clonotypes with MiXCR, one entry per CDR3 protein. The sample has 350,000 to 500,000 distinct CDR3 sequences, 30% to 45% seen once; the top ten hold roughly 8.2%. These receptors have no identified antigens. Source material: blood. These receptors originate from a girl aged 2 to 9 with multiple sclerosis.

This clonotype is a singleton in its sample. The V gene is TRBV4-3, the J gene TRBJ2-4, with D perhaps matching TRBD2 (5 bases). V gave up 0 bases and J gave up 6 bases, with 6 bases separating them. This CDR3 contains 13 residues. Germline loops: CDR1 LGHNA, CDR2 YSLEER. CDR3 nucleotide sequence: TGCGCCAGCAGCCAAGAGGGGAGAAACATTCAGTACTTC. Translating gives CASSQEGRNIQYF.

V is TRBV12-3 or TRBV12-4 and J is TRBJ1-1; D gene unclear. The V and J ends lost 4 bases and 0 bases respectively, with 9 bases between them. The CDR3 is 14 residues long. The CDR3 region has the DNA TGTGCCAGCAGTTATAACAGAGTGAACACTGAAGCTTTCTTT. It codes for CASSYNRVNTEAFF.

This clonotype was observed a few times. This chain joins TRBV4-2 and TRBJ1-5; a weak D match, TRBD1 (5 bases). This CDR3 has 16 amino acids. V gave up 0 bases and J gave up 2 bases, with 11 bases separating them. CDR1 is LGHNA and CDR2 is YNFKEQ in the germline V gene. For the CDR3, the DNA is TGTGCCAGCAGCCAAGAGGCGACAGTGGGCAATCAGCCCCAGCATTTT. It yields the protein CASSQEATVGNQPQHF.

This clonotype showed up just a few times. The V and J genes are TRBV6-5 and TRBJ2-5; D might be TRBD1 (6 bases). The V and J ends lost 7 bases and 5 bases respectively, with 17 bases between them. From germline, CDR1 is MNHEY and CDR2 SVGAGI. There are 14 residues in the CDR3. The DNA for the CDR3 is TGTGCCAGCAACCAACAGGGCGAGGGGGAGACCCAGTACTTC. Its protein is CASNQQGEGETQYF.

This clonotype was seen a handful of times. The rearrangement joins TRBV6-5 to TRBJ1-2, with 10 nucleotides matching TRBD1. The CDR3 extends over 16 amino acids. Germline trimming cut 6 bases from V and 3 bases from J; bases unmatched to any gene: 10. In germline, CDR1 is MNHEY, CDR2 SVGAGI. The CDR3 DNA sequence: TGTGCCAGCAGAATATTTCCGGGACAGGGGTACTATGGCTACACCTTC. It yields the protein CASRIFPGQGYYGYTF.

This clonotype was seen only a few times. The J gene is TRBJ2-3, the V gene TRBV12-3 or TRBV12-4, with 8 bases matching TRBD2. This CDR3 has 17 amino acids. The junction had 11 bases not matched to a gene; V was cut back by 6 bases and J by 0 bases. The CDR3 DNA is TGTGCCAGCAGGTCCCCGGCTAGCGGGTTTAGCACAGATACGCAGTATTTT. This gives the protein CASRSPASGFSTDTQYF.

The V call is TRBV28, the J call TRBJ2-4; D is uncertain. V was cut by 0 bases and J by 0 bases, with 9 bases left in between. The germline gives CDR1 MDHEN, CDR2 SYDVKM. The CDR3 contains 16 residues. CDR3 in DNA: TGTGCCAGCAGTTTATGGCGGAACCTAGCCAAAAACATTCAGTACTTC. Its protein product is CASSLWRNLAKNIQYF.

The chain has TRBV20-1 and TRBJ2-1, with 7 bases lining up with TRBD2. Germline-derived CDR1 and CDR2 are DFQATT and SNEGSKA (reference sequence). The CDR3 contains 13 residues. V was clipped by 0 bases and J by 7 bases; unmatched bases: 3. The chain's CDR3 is CSAREWGGNEQFF. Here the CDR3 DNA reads TGCAGTGCTAGAGAGTGGGGGGGGAATGAGCAGTTCTTC.

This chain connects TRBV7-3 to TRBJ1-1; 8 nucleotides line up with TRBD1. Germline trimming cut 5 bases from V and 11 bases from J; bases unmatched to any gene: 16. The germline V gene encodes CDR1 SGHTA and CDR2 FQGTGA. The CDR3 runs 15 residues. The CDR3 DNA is TGTGCCAGCAGCAGTCCCGGGACAGGTTCAGACCTGGCTTTCTTT. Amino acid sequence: CASSSPGTGSDLAFF.

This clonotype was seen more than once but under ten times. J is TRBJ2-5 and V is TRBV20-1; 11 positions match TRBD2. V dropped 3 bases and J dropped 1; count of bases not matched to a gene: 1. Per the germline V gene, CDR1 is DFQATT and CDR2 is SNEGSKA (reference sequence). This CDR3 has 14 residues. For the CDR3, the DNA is TGCAGTGCTAGGACTAGCGGGATCCAAGAGACCCAGTACTTC. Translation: CSARTSGIQETQYF.

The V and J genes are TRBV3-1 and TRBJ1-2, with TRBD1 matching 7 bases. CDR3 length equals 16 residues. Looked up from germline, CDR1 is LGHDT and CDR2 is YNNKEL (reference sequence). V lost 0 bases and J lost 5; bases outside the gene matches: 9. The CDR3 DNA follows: TGTGCCAGCAGCCAAGACGACAGGGCCCCCGGGTATGGCTACACCTTC. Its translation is CASSQDDRAPGYGYTF.

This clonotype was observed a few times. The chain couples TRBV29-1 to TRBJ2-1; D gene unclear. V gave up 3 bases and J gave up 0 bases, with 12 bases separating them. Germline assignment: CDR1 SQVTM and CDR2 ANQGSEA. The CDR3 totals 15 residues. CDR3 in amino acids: CSVDNKLGSYNEQFF. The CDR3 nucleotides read TGCAGCGTTGATAATAAGTTGGGCTCCTACAATGAGCAGTTCTTC.

CDR3 nucleotide sequence: TGCAGCGCTTCCAGGGATAATGAAAAACTGTTTTTT. It yields the protein CSASRDNEKLFF. The gene calls are TRBV29-1 and TRBJ1-4; tentatively, D is TRBD1 (5 bases). The V end lost 7 bases, the J end lost 4 bases, and 10 bases lay between the germline ends. CDR1 and CDR2 (germline): SQVTM, ANQGSEA. CDR3 length: 12 residues.

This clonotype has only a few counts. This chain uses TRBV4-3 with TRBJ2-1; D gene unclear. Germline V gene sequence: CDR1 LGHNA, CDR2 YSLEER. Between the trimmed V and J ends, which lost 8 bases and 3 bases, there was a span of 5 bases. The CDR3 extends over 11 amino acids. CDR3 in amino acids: CASGNYNEQFF. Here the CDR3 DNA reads TGCGCCAGCGGAAACTACAATGAGCAGTTCTTC.

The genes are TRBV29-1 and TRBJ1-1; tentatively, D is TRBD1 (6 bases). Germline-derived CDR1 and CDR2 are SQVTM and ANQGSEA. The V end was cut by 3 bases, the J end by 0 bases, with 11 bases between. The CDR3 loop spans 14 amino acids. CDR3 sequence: CSVEGQGMNTEAFF. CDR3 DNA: TGCAGCGTTGAGGGGCAGGGGATGAACACTGAAGCTTTCTTT.

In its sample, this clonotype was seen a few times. CDR3 protein: CSASSGSYNEQFF. The CDR3 DNA reads TGCAGTGCTAGCAGCGGCTCCTACAATGAGCAGTTCTTC. This rearrangement joins TRBV20-1 to TRBJ2-1; TRBD2 might be the D (5 bases). This CDR3 has 13 amino acids. The germline V gene has CDR1 DFQATT and CDR2 SNEGSKA (reference sequence). The V end lost 3 bases, the J end lost 0 bases, and 6 bases lay between the germline ends.

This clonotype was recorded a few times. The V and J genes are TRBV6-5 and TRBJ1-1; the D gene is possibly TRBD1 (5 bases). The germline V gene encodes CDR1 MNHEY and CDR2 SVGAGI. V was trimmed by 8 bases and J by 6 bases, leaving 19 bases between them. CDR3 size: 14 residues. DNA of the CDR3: TGTGCCAGCGACAACCGTGCAGGGCCTTCTGAAGCTTTCTTT. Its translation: CASDNRAGPSEAFF.

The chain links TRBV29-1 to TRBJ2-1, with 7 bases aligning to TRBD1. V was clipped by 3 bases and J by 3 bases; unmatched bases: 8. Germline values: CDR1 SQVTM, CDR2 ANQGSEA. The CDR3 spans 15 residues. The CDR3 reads CSVEPPDRIYNEQFF. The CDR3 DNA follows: TGCAGCGTTGAGCCCCCGGACAGGATCTACAATGAGCAGTTCTTC.

CDR3 DNA sequence: TGTGCCAGCAGTTTTCAGGGTTCAGATACGCAGTATTTT. It codes for CASSFQGSDTQYF. This rearrangement joins TRBV12-3 or TRBV12-4 to TRBJ2-3, with TRBD1 as a possible D gene (5 bases). This CDR3 has 13 amino acids. The ends were cut back, 3 bases at V and 4 bases at J, with 8 bases in the middle.

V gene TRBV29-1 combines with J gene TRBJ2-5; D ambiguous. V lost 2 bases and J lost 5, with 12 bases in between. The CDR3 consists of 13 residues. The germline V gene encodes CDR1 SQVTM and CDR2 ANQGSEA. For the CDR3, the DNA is TGCAGCGTTGAACATAGAGAGTACGAGACCCAGTACTTC. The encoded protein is CSVEHREYETQYF.

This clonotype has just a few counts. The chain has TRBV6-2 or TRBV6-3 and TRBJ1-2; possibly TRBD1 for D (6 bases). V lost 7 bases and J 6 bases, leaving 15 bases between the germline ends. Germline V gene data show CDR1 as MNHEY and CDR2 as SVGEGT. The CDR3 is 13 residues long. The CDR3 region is CASTEGGGDGYTF. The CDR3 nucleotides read TGTGCCAGCACCGAAGGGGGGGGAGATGGCTACACCTTC.

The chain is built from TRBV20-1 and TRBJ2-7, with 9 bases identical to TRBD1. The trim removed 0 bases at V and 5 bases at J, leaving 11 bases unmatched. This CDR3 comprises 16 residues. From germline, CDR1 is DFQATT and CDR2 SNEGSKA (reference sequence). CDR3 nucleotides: TGCAGTGCTAGAGAACCCCCGGGACAGGGTGGGGACGAGCAGTACTTC. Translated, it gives CSAREPPGQGGDEQYF.

The CDR3 nucleotides are TGTGCCACCAGCAGAGTTCACCTAGCTTCCCCGCAGTATTTT. This gives the protein CATSRVHLASPQYF. V is TRBV15 and J is TRBJ2-3, with D possibly being TRBD2 (5 bases). The CDR3 has 14 amino acids. Deletions cut 1 base from V and 10 bases from J, with 15 bases between. Germline CDR1 is LNHNV and CDR2 is YYDKDF (reference sequence).

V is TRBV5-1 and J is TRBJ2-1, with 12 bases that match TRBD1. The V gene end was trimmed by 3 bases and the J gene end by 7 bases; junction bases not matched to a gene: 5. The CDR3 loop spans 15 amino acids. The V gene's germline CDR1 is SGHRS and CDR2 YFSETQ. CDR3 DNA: TGCGCCAGCAGCTCGGGACAGGGGGCTGGGAATGAGCAGTTCTTC. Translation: CASSSGQGAGNEQFF.

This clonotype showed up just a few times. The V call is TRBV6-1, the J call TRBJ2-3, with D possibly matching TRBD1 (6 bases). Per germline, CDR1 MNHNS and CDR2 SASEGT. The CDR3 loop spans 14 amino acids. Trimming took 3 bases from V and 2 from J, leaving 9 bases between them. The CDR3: CASSDRGVTDTQYF. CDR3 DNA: TGTGCCAGCAGTGACAGGGGTGTCACAGATACGCAGTATTTT.

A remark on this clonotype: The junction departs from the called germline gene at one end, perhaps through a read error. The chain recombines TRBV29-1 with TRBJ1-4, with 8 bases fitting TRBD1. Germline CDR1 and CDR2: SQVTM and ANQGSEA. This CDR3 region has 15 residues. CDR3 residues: CSVAGTGRGNEELFF. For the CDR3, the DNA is TGCAGCGTCGCCGGGACAGGACGCGGGAATGAAGAACTGTTTTTT.

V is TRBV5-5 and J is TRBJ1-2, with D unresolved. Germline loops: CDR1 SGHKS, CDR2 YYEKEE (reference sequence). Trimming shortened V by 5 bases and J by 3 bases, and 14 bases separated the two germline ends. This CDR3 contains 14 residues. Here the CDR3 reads CASRLTDGYYGYTF. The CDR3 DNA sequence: TGTGCCAGCAGATTGACGGACGGCTACTATGGCTACACCTTC.

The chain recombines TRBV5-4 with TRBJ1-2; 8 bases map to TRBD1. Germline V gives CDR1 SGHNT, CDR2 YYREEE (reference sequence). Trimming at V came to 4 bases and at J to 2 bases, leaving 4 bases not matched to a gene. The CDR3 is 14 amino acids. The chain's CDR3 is CASSITGGNYGYTF. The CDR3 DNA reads TGTGCCAGCAGCATAACAGGGGGAAACTATGGCTACACCTTC.